This T cell receptor beta chain was retrieved from a study of blood T cell repertoires in COVID-19. Authors' analysis steps: Scientists estimated how many nucleated cells there were by amplifying reference gene primers. Some clones are missing from TCRdb's copy, which holds only in-frame ones; the method was immunoSEQ multiplex PCR. Clone size and V and J calls were adopted from that table, with D and trimming inferred from the DNA. Of about 81,000 clones listed, roughly 91% are singletons. The sequence derives from a woman aged 45-65 years in a cohort sampled during active COVID-19. The sequenced sample consisted of peripheral blood.

The CDR3 is CASSLSQRNEKLFF. DNA for the CDR3: TGCGCCAGCAGCTTATCACAGCGGAATGAAAAACTGTTTTTT. V and J are TRBV5-1 and TRBJ1-4; D is unresolved. With 2 bases removed from V and 5 bases from J, the gap between germline ends came to 10 bases. From germline, CDR1 is SGHRS and CDR2 YFSETQ. The CDR3 loop spans 14 amino acids. The entire variable domain, with the rest obtained from reference TRBV5-1 and TRBJ1-4, is as follows: KAGVTQTPRYLIKTRGQQVTLSCSPISGHRSVSWYQQTPGQGLQFLFEYFSETQRNKGNFPGRFSGRQFSNSRSEMNVSTLELGDSALYLCASSLSQRNEKLFFGSGTQLSVL.